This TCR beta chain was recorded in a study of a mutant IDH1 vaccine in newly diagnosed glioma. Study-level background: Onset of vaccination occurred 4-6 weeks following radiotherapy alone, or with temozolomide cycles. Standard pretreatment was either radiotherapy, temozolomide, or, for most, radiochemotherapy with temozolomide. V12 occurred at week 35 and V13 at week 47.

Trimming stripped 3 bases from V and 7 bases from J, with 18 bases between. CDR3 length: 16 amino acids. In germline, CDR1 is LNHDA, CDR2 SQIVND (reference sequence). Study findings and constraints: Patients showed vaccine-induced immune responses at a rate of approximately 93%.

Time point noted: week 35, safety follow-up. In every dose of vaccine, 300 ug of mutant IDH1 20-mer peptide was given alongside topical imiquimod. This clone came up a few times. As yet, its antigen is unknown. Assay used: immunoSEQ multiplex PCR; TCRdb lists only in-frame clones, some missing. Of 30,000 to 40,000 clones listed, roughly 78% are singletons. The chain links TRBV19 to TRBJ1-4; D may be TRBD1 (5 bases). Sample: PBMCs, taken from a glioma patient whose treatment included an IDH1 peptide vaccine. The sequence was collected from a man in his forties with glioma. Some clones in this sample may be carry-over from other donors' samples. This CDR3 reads CASSIGTGDWSEKLFF. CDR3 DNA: TGTGCCAGTAGTATCGGGACCGGGGACTGGAGTGAAAAACTGTTTTTT.